These 2 T cell receptor beta chains were all obtained from the same sample, sequenced in a study of T cell responses to AZD1222 COVID-19 vaccine. Method: immunoSEQ multiplex PCR; TCRdb's copy keeps in-frame clones and lacks some. The data hold approximately 140,000 clones, with roughly 90% observed a single time. Sequenced here: peripheral blood, sampled on day 0 of AZD1222 vaccination. The receptor source for this set is an adult in good health.

The chain is built from TRBV5-1 and TRBJ1-6, with no clear D. The CDR3 runs to 16 residues. In germline, CDR1 is SGHRS, CDR2 YFSETQ. V was shortened by 0 bases and J by 3 bases, with 10 bases between the two germline ends. In DNA form, the CDR3 reads TGCGCCAGCAGCTTGGCCGGCAGCCGCTATAATTCACCCCTCCACTTT. Encoded protein: CASSLAGSRYNSPLHF.

This clone was observed a few times. The chain carries TRBV7-7 and TRBJ2-7; tentatively, D is TRBD2 (7 bases). This CDR3 spans 20 amino acids. Trimming removed 2 bases at V and 4 bases at J, with 30 bases between. Germline V lookup: CDR1 SSHAT, CDR2 FNYEAQ (reference sequence). The CDR3 sequence: CASSLLARKRGLAVQYEQYF. CDR3 nucleotides: TGTGCCAGCAGCTTATTAGCCCGTAAACGGGGGCTAGCGGTCCAATACGAGCAGTACTTC. Combining the CDR3 with reference TRBV7-7 and TRBJ2-7 gives the whole variable domain GAGVSQSPRYKVTKRGQDVTLRCDPISSHATLYWYQQALGQGPEFLTYFNYEAQPDKSGLPSDRFSAERPEGSISTLTIQRTEQRDSAMYRCASSLLARKRGLAVQYEQYFGPGTRLTVT.